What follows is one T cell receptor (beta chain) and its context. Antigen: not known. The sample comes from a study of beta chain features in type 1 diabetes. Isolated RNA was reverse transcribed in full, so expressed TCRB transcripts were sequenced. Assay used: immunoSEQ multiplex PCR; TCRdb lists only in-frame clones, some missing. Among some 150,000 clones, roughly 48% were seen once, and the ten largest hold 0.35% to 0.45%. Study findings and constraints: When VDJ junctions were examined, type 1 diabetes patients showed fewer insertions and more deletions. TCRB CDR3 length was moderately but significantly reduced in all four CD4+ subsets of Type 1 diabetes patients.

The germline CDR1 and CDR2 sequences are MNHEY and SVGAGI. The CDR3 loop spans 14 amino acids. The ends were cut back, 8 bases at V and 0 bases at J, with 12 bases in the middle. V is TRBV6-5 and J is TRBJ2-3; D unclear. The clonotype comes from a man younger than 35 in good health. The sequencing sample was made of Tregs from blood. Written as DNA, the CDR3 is TGTGCCAGCCGATCGCAAGCTAGCACAGATACGCAGTATTTT. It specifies CASRSQASTDTQYF.